Included here is one T cell receptor beta chain sequence, with context. The target antigen is unknown. Within the ViraFEST assay, antigen-specific CD4+ T cells underwent expansion with viral peptide pools prior to sequencing. Following culture for under 12 days, CD4+ T cells were isolated. Convalescent patients had PCR-confirmed SARS-CoV-2 infection between March and December 2020. The participants, recipients of two vaccine doses, got either BNT162b2 or mRNA-1273. A half-volume exchange with IL-2 medium occurred on days 3 and 7. This record comes from a study of vaccination effects on CD4 cells after COVID-19. Whole-study context: Three convalescent patients were sampled after vaccination (early and late). Post-vaccine draws lagged the second dose by a median of 72 days.

Germline values: CDR1 SGHTA, CDR2 FQGNSA. V was pared by 0 bases and J by 2 bases, with 14 bases between. There are 16 residues in the CDR3. Data came from immunoSEQ multiplex PCR; TCRdb stores just in-frame clones and leaves some out. The table records fewer than 15,000 clones, 73% of them present only once. The receptor comes from a human donor who had a prior SARS-CoV-2 infection. This chain joins TRBV7-2 and TRBJ2-7; D is possibly TRBD1 or TRBD2 (6 bases each). This specimen consisted of CD4+ T cells from PBMCs cultured with HCoV-NL63 spike peptides, obtained after COVID-19 vaccination. The CDR3 is CASSLAGGPTPYEQYF. Here the CDR3 DNA reads TGTGCCAGCAGCTTAGCGGGGGGCCCGACTCCCTACGAGCAGTACTTC.